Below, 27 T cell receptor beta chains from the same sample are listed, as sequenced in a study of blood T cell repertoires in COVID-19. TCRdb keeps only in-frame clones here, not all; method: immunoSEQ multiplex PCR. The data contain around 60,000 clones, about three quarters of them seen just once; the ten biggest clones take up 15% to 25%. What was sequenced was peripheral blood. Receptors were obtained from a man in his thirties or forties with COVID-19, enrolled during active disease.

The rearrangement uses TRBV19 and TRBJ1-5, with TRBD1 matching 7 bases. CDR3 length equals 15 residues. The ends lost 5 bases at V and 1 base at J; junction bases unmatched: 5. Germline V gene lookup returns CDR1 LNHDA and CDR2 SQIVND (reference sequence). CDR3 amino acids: CASSYGQASNQPQHF. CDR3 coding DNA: TGTGCCAGTAGTTACGGACAGGCCAGCAATCAGCCCCAGCATTTT.

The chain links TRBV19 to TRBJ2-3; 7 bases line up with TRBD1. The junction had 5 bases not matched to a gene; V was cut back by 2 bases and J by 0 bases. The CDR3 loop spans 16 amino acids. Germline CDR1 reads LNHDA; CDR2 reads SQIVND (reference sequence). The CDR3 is CASSILGQESTDTQYF. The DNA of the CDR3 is TGTGCCAGTAGTATACTTGGACAGGAGAGCACAGATACGCAGTATTTT.

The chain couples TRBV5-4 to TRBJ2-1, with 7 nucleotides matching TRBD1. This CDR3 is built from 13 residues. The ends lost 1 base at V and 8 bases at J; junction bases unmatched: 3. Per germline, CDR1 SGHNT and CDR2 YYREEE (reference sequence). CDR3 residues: CASSLTGVDEQFF. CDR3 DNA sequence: TGTGCCAGCAGCTTGACAGGGGTGGATGAGCAGTTCTTC.

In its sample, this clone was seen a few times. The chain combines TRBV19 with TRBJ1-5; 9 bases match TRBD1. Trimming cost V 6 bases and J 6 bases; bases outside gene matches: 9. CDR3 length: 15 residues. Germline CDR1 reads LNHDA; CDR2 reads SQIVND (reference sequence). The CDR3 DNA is TGTGCCAGTAGCCAAACGGACAGGGGTACTCAGCCCCAGCATTTT. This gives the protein CASSQTDRGTQPQHF.

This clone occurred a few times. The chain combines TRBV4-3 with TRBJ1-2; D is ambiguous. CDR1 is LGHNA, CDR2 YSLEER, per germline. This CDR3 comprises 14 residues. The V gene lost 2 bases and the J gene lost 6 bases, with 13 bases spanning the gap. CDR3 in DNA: TGCGCCAGCAGCCAAAGAGGCGCGAACCATGGCTACACCTTC. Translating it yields CASSQRGANHGYTF.

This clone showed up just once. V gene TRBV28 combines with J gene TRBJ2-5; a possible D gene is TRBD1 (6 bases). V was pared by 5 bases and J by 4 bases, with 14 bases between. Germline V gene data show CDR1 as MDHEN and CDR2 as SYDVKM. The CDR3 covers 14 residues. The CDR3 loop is CASSPDSLAETQYF. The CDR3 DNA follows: TGTGCCAGCAGTCCGGACAGCTTAGCAGAGACCCAGTACTTC. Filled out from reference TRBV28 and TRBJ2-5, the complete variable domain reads DVKVTQSSRYLVKRTGEKVFLECVQDMDHENMFWYRQDPGLGLRLIYFSYDVKMKEKGDIPEGYSVSREKKERFSLILESASTNQTSMYLCASSPDSLAETQYFGPGTRLLVL.

The CDR3 reads CASSGLFTDTQYF. The DNA of the CDR3 is TGTGCCAGCAGCGGACTCTTCACAGATACGCAGTATTTT. The chain employs TRBV11-2 and TRBJ2-3; tentative D call: TRBD2 (5 bases). Germline V gene sequence: CDR1 SGHAT, CDR2 FQNNGV. The CDR3 consists of 13 residues. V was trimmed by 5 bases and J by 2 bases, leaving 8 bases between them.

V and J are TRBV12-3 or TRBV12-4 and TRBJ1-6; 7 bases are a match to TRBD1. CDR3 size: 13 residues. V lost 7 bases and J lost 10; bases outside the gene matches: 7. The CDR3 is CASIKGGGSPLHF. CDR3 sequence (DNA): TGTGCCAGCATTAAAGGGGGCGGATCACCCCTCCACTTT.

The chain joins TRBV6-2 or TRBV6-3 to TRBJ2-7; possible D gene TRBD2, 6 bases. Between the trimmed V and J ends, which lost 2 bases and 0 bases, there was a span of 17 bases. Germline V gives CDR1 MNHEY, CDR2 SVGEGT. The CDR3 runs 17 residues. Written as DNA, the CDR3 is TGTGCCAGCAGTTACCGCCGGGAGCGGAGCCTCTCCTACGAGCAGTACTTC. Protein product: CASSYRRERSLSYEQYF.

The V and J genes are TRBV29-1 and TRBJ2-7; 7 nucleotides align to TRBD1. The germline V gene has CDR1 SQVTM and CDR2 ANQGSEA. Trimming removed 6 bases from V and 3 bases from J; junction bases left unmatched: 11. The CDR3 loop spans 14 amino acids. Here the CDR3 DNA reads TGCAGCGTGGCCCCCCGACAGGGTGTCTACGAGCAGTACTTC. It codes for CSVAPRQGVYEQYF.

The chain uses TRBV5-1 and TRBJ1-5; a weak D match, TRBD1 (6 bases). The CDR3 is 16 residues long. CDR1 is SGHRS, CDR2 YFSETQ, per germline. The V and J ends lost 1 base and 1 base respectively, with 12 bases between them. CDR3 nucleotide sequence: TGCGCCAGCAGCTTGTCAGGGGACCTAAGCAATCAGCCCCAGCATTTT. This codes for CASSLSGDLSNQPQHF.

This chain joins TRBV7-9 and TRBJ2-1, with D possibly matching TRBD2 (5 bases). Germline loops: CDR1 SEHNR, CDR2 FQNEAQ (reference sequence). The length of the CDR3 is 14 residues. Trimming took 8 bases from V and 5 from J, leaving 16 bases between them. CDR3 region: CASGLVMGDNEQFF. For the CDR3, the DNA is TGTGCCAGCGGTCTAGTAATGGGAGACAATGAGCAGTTCTTC.

CDR3 in amino acids: CASSELSGAGELFF. The CDR3 region has the DNA TGTGCCAGCAGTGAATTGTCAGGGGCCGGGGAGCTGTTTTTT. The genes are TRBV25-1 and TRBJ2-2; D possibly corresponds to TRBD1 (6 bases). This CDR3 has 14 amino acids. The ends were cut back, 1 base at V and 6 bases at J, with 9 bases in the middle. Per germline, CDR1 MGHDK and CDR2 SYGVNS.

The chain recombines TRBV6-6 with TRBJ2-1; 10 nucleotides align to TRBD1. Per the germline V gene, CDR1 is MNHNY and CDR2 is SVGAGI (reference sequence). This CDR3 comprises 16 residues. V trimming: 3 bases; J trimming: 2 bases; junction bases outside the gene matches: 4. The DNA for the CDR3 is TGTGCCAGCAGTTATCTTGGACAGGGGGCCTACAATGAGCAGTTCTTC. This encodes CASSYLGQGAYNEQFF.

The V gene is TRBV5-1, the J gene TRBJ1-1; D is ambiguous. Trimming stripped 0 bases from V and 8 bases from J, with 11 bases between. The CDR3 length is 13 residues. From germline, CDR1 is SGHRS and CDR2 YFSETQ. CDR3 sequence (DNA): TGCGCCAGCAGCTTGGCTCGAAAACAAGAAGCTTTCTTT. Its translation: CASSLARKQEAFF.

The CDR3 nucleotides read TGTGCCAGCAGCACCGGGACAGGGTCCTACAATGAGCAGTTCTTC. It translates to CASSTGTGSYNEQFF. The chain combines TRBV11-3 with TRBJ2-1, with TRBD1 identical over 9 bases. CDR3 length: 15 amino acids. Germline V gene lookup returns CDR1 SGHNT and CDR2 YENEEA. Germline trimming cut 5 bases from V and 1 base from J; bases unmatched to any gene: 3.

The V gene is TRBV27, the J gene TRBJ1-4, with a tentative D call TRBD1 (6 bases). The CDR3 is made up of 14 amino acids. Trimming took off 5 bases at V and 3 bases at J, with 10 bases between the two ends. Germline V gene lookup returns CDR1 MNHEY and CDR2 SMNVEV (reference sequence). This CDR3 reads CASSPPGANEKLFF. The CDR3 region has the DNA TGTGCCAGCAGTCCTCCAGGGGCTAATGAAAAACTGTTTTTT. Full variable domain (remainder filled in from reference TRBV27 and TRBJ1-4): EAQVTQNPRYLITVTGKKLTVTCSQNMNHEYMSWYRQDPGLGLRQIYYSMNVEVTDKGDVPEGYKVSRKEKRNFPLILESPSPNQTSLYFCASSPPGANEKLFFGSGTQLSVL.

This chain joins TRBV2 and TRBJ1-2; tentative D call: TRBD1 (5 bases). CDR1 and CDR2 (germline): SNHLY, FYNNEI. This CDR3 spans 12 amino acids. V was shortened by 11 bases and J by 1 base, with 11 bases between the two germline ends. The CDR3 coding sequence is TGTGCCCTTGGGGGGAATAACTATGGCTACACCTTC. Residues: CALGGNNYGYTF.

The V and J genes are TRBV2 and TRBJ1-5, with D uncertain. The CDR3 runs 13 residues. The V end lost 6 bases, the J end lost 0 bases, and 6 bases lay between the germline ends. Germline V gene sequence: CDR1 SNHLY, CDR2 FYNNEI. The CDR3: CASRRDSNQPQHF. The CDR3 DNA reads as TGTGCCAGCAGGCGGGATAGCAATCAGCCCCAGCATTTT.

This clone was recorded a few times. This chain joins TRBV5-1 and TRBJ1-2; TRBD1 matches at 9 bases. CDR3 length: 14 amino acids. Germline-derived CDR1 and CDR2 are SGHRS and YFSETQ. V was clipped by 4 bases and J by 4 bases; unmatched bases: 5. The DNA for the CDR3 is TGCGCCAGCAGCCCATACAGGGGGCTCTATGGCTACACCTTC. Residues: CASSPYRGLYGYTF.

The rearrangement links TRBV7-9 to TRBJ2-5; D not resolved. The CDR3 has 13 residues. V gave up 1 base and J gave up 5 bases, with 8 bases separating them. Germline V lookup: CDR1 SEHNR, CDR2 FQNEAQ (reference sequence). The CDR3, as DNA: TGTGCCAGCAGCTTAGATCGGTGGGAGACCCAGTACTTC. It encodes CASSLDRWETQYF.

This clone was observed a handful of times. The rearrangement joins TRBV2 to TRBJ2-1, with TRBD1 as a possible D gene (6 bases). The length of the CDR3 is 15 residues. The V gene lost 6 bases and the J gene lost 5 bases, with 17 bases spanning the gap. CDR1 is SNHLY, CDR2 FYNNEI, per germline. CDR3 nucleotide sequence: TGTGCCAGCAGCAAGGGGGACACAATTCACAATGAGCAGTTCTTC. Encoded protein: CASSKGDTIHNEQFF.

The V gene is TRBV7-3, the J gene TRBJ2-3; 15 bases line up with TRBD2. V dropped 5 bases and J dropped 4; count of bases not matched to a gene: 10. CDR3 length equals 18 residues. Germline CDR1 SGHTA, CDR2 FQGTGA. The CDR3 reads CASSPGLAGGPGADTQYF. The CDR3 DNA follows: TGTGCCAGCAGCCCCGGACTAGCGGGAGGGCCTGGAGCAGATACGCAGTATTTT.

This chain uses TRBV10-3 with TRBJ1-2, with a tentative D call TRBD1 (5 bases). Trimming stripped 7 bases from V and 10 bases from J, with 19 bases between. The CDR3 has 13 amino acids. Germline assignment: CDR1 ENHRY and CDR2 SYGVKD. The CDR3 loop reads CAIISPGDPDYTF. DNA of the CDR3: TGTGCCATCATCTCCCCGGGGGATCCCGACTACACCTTC.

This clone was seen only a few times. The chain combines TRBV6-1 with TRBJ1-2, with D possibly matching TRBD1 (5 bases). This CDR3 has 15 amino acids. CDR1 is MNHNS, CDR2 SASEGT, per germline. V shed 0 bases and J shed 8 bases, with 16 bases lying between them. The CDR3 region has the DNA TGTGCCAGCAGTGAAGCGCAACGGGGGACGTGGGGCTACACCTTC. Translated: CASSEAQRGTWGYTF.

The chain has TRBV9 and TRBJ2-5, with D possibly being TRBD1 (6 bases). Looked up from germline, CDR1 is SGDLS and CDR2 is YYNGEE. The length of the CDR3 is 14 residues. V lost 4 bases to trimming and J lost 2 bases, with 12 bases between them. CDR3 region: CASSFRTDQETQYF. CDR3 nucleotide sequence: TGTGCCAGCAGCTTCAGGACAGATCAAGAGACCCAGTACTTC.

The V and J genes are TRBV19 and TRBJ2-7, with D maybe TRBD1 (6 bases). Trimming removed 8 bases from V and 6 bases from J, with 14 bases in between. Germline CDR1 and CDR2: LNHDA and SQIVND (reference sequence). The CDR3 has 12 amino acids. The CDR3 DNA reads TGTGCCAGTCAATTACAGGGTGGCGAGCAGTACTTC. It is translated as CASQLQGGEQYF.